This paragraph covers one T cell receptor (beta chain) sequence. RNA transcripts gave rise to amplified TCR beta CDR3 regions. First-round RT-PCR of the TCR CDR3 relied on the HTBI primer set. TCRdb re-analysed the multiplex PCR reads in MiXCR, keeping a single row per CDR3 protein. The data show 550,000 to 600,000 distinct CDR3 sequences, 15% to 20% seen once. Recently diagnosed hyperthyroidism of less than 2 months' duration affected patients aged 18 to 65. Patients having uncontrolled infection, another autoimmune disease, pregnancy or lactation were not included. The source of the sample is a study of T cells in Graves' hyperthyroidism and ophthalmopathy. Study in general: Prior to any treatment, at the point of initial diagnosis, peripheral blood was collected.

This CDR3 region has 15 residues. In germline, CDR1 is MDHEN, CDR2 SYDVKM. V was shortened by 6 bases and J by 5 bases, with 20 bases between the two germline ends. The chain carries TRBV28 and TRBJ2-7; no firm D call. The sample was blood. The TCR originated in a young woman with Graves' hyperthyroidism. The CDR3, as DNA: TGTGCCAGCAGCAGATTCCGGCCCGCACGGAACGAGCAGTACTTC. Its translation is CASSRFRPARNEQYF.